The 26 T cell receptor beta chains reported below all come from one sample, sequenced in a study of blood T cell repertoires in COVID-19. Clones were sequenced by immunoSEQ multiplex PCR, and TCRdb holds only the in-frame ones, with some missing. This sample has approximately 220,000 clones, with roughly 84% found just once. Material for sequencing was peripheral blood. The receptors originated from a woman under 40 who had recovered from COVID-19.

The chain is built from TRBV5-4 and TRBJ1-5, with D uncertain. Trimming removed 0 bases from V and 4 bases from J, with 14 bases in between. From germline, CDR1 is SGHNT and CDR2 YYREEE (reference sequence). The CDR3 runs 16 residues. CDR3 in amino acids: CASSLVPTAANQPQHF. The CDR3 DNA sequence: TGTGCCAGCAGCTTGGTTCCGACTGCAGCGAATCAGCCCCAGCATTTT.

V is TRBV15 and J is TRBJ2-1; TRBD1 matches 11 bases. The V gene end was trimmed by 0 bases and the J gene end by 9 bases; junction bases not matched to a gene: 7. Germline V gives CDR1 LNHNV, CDR2 YYDKDF (reference sequence). The CDR3 sequence is 16 residues long. The CDR3 loop is CATSREPDRGRGEQFF. CDR3 sequence (DNA): TGTGCCACCAGCAGAGAGCCGGACAGGGGGCGGGGTGAGCAGTTCTTC. Variable domain in full (rest from reference TRBV15 and TRBJ2-1): DAMVIQNPRYQVTQFGKPVTLSCSQTLNHNVMYWYQQKSSQAPKLLFHYYDKDFNNEADTPDNFQSRRPNTSFCFLDIRSPGLGDTAMYLCATSREPDRGRGEQFFGPGTRLTVL.

The chain employs TRBV7-2 and TRBJ1-3; D is unclear. Germline loops: CDR1 SGHTA, CDR2 FQGNSA. The CDR3 has 16 residues. V was trimmed by 5 bases and J by 0 bases, leaving 14 bases between them. The DNA of the CDR3 is TGTGCCAGCAGCCGCGCGTTACTGCTCTCTGGAAACACCATATATTTT. Amino acids: CASSRALLLSGNTIYF.

The chain couples TRBV7-9 to TRBJ2-5; 10 bases line up with TRBD2. The junction had 3 bases not matched to a gene; V was cut back by 3 bases and J by 2 bases. The V gene's germline CDR1 is SEHNR and CDR2 FQNEAQ (reference sequence). The CDR3 extends over 15 amino acids. The CDR3 spells CASSLGLATQETQYF. The CDR3 nucleotides are TGTGCCAGCAGCTTGGGACTAGCGACACAAGAGACCCAGTACTTC. Filled out from reference TRBV7-9 and TRBJ2-5, the complete variable domain reads DTGVSQNPRHKITKRGQNVTFRCDPISEHNRLYWYRQTLGQGPEFLTYFQNEAQLEKSRLLSDRFSAERPKGSFSTLEIQRTEQGDSAMYLCASSLGLATQETQYFGPGTRLLVL.

V and J are TRBV28 and TRBJ2-7; 7 bases map to TRBD1. After removal of 6 bases from V and 5 bases from J, the junction contained 13 bases not matched to a gene. The germline CDR1 and CDR2 sequences are MDHEN and SYDVKM. The CDR3 extends over 15 amino acids. CDR3 in DNA: TGTGCCAGCAGCCCGATTGACAGGGACGGCGACGAGCAGTACTTC. Protein product: CASSPIDRDGDEQYF.

The chain combines TRBV24-1 with TRBJ2-3; a possible D gene is TRBD2 (6 bases). Trimming stripped 3 bases from V and 4 bases from J, with 10 bases between. The CDR3 sequence is 14 residues long. In germline, CDR1 is KGHDR, CDR2 SFDVKD. The CDR3 loop is CATSDRLVPDTQYF. DNA for the CDR3: TGTGCCACCAGTGATCGACTAGTCCCAGATACGCAGTATTTT.

This clone was detected only once. The V call is TRBV6-5, the J call TRBJ2-1, with 9 bases fitting TRBD2. The CDR3 is 13 residues long. The junction had 4 bases not matched to a gene; V was cut back by 6 bases and J by 7 bases. From germline, CDR1 is MNHEY and CDR2 SVGAGI. CDR3 sequence: CASSQREVNEQFF. The CDR3 DNA reads TGTGCCAGCAGCCAGCGGGAGGTTAATGAGCAGTTCTTC.

The chain is built from TRBV24-1 and TRBJ2-1, with 11 bases that match TRBD1. This CDR3 has 16 residues. V lost 4 bases, J lost 4 bases, and 5 bases stayed unmatched. Germline loops: CDR1 KGHDR, CDR2 SFDVKD. The CDR3 DNA reads as TGTGCCACCAGTGACCCCCGGGACAGGGGGTACAATGAGCAGTTCTTC. Encoded protein: CATSDPRDRGYNEQFF.

This chain uses TRBV3-1 (or the pseudogene TRBV3-2) with TRBJ2-7; D is perhaps TRBD2 (6 bases). Trimming stripped 4 bases from V and 3 bases from J, with 10 bases between. This CDR3 is 13 amino acids long. Germline CDR1 and CDR2: LGHDT and YNNKEL (reference sequence). CDR3 DNA: TGTGCCAGCAGCCCCTCGGGAGTCTACGAGCAGTACTTC. Translating it yields CASSPSGVYEQYF.

This clone has only a few counts. The gene calls are TRBV21-1 and TRBJ2-7; TRBD2, the table's D call, lacks a check against the DNA. TRBV21-1 is listed as a pseudogene. The CDR3 totals 15 residues. This chain's CDR3 is CASSKRLAGGYEQYF. In nucleotides, the CDR3 is TGTGCCAGCAGCAAAAGACTAGCGGGAGGCTACGAGCAGTACTTC.

V and J are TRBV14 and TRBJ2-5; 9 bases fit TRBD2. V dropped 0 bases and J dropped 4; count of bases not matched to a gene: 3. Germline assignment: CDR1 SGHDN and CDR2 FVKESK. This CDR3 is 15 amino acids long. Here the CDR3 reads CASSQDSGGGETQYF. The CDR3 DNA sequence: TGTGCCAGCAGCCAAGATAGCGGGGGCGGAGAGACCCAGTACTTC. Filled out from reference TRBV14 and TRBJ2-5, the complete variable domain reads EAGVTQFPSHSVIEKGQTVTLRCDPISGHDNLYWYRRVMGKEIKFLLHFVKESKQDESGMPNNRFLAERTGGTYSTLKVQPAELEDSGVYFCASSQDSGGGETQYFGPGTRLLVL.

This chain links TRBV12-5 with TRBJ2-7; 8 bases fit TRBD2. CDR1 and CDR2 from the germline V gene are LGHNT and FRNRAP. The CDR3 covers 14 residues. With V trimmed by 7 bases and J by 2 bases, 7 bases remained unmatched. The CDR3 loop reads CASDRREATYEQYF. The CDR3 DNA reads as TGTGCTAGTGACCGGCGGGAGGCCACCTACGAGCAGTACTTC.

This chain uses TRBV7-9 with TRBJ1-1; no definite D call. V was pared by 11 bases and J by 5 bases, with 21 bases between. The CDR3 totals 14 residues. Germline CDR1 SEHNR, CDR2 FQNEAQ (reference sequence). The CDR3, as DNA: TGTGCCGGTTCAGAGTGGAGGGTAGGGACTGAAGCTTTCTTT. Protein: CAGSEWRVGTEAFF.

The chain combines TRBV5-6 with TRBJ2-3; 7 bases are a match to TRBD2. Germline V gives CDR1 SGHDT, CDR2 YYEEEE. The trim removed 3 bases at V and 1 base at J, leaving 5 bases unmatched. This CDR3 is built from 15 residues. The CDR3 reads CASSSPGLRTDTQYF. CDR3 nucleotide sequence: TGTGCCAGCAGCTCCCCGGGACTACGCACAGATACGCAGTATTTT.

The genes are TRBV7-9 and TRBJ1-3; the D gene is possibly TRBD1 (5 bases). The CDR3 spans 16 residues. V dropped 3 bases and J dropped 2 bases, with 14 bases sitting between them. Germline V gives CDR1 SEHNR, CDR2 FQNEAQ (reference sequence). CDR3 region: CASSFIGGNPGNTIYF. CDR3 DNA sequence: TGTGCCAGCAGCTTTATCGGGGGGAACCCTGGAAACACCATATATTTT. Complete variable domain (other parts from reference TRBV7-9 and TRBJ1-3): DTGVSQNPRHKITKRGQNVTFRCDPISEHNRLYWYRQTLGQGPEFLTYFQNEAQLEKSRLLSDRFSAERPKGSFSTLEIQRTEQGDSAMYLCASSFIGGNPGNTIYFGEGSWLTVV.

The chain employs TRBV12-5 and TRBJ2-7; D might be TRBD1 (6 bases). Germline V gives CDR1 LGHNT, CDR2 FRNRAP. Trimming left V 1 base short and J 1 base short, with 11 bases between. There are 15 residues in the CDR3. CDR3 in DNA: TGTGCTAGTGGTTTGGGACACGACAGGTCCTACGAGCAGTACTTC. Translated: CASGLGHDRSYEQYF.

This clone was picked up a small number of times. The chain has TRBV10-1 and TRBJ2-5; 12 bases fit TRBD2. The CDR3 consists of 16 residues. The J segment lost 2 bases and the V segment lost 0 bases, leaving 1 base of the junction unmatched. Germline values: CDR1 WNHNN, CDR2 SYGVQD (reference sequence). CDR3 region: CASSESTSGGQETQYF. DNA of the CDR3: TGCGCCAGCAGTGAGTCGACTAGCGGGGGACAAGAGACCCAGTACTTC.

The chain has TRBV5-4 and TRBJ2-7; 9 nucleotides align to TRBD1. V shed 3 bases, J shed 3 bases, and the junction held 19 bases outside the gene matches. The CDR3 loop spans 19 amino acids. The V gene's germline CDR1 is SGHNT and CDR2 YYREEE (reference sequence). The DNA of the CDR3 is TGTGCCAGCAGCTGGCATTACGGGACAGGGTCTGGTAATCGCTACGAGCAGTACTTC. Protein: CASSWHYGTGSGNRYEQYF.

The chain links TRBV4-1 to TRBJ2-7, with D tentatively TRBD2 (5 bases). From germline, CDR1 is MGHRA and CDR2 YSYEKL. The CDR3 loop spans 16 amino acids. V lost 4 bases and J lost 4, with 20 bases in between. Here the CDR3 DNA reads TGCGCCAGCAGCCCCGTGACCCGGACTTATCCGTACGAGCAGTACTTC. Amino acids: CASSPVTRTYPYEQYF.

The gene calls are TRBV5-4 and TRBJ2-7; the match to TRBD1 covers 12 bases. The length of the CDR3 is 18 residues. Germline loops: CDR1 SGHNT, CDR2 YYREEE (reference sequence). Trimming took 4 bases from V and 4 from J; bases not matched to a gene: 15. The CDR3 nucleotides are TGTGCCAGCAGCCCCAACCCCAGGGACAGGGGGCTGTTGTACGAGCAGTACTTC. Encoded protein: CASSPNPRDRGLLYEQYF. Full variable domain (missing parts from reference TRBV5-4 and TRBJ2-7): ETGVTQSPTHLIKTRGQQVTLRCSSQSGHNTVSWYQQALGQGPQFIFQYYREEENGRGNFPPRFSGLQFPNYSSELNVNALELDDSALYLCASSPNPRDRGLLYEQYFGPGTRLTVT.

This rearrangement joins TRBV6-5 to TRBJ2-1; D is unclear. This CDR3 contains 11 residues. Trimming removed 2 bases from V and 7 bases from J, with 3 bases in between. Germline values: CDR1 MNHEY, CDR2 SVGAGI. This CDR3 is CASSYLNEQFF. The CDR3 DNA is TGTGCCAGCAGTTACCTTAATGAGCAGTTCTTC.

The rearrangement links TRBV5-1 to TRBJ2-7, with TRBD1 matching 7 bases. J gave up 5 bases and V 6 bases, and 8 bases lay outside the gene matches. Germline V lookup: CDR1 SGHRS, CDR2 YFSETQ. The CDR3 loop spans 13 amino acids. The CDR3 region has the DNA TGCGCCAGCACACAGGACAGGACAAACGAGCAGTACTTC. This encodes CASTQDRTNEQYF.

This chain connects TRBV9 to TRBJ1-1, with 7 nucleotides matching TRBD1. J gave up 3 bases and V 4 bases, and 3 bases lay outside the gene matches. This CDR3 has 13 residues. Germline CDR1 reads SGDLS; CDR2 reads YYNGEE. The chain's CDR3 is CASSRDSHTEAFF. CDR3 in DNA: TGTGCCAGCAGCAGGGACAGCCACACTGAAGCTTTCTTT. The complete variable domain, with remaining parts taken from reference TRBV9 and TRBJ1-1, reads DSGVTQTPKHLITATGQRVTLRCSPRSGDLSVYWYQQSLDQGLQFLIQYYNGEERAKGNILERFSAQQFPDLHSELNLSSLELGDSALYFCASSRDSHTEAFFGQGTRLTVV.

This chain joins TRBV10-3 and TRBJ2-7; 7 bases match TRBD1. V shed 0 bases and J 1 base; nucleotides not matched to a gene: 9. The CDR3 sequence is 17 residues long. Germline values: CDR1 ENHRY, CDR2 SYGVKD. For the CDR3, the DNA is TGTGCCATCAGTGAGTCCTCCGAGGGGGCCTTATCCTACGAGCAGTACTTC. Residues: CAISESSEGALSYEQYF.

The chain has TRBV7-8 and TRBJ2-5, with 8 bases fitting TRBD1. The germline gives CDR1 SGHVS, CDR2 FQNEAQ. The CDR3 is 15 residues long. Trimming cost V 3 bases and J 4 bases; bases outside gene matches: 7. The CDR3 DNA follows: TGTGCCAGCAGCTTTGGGGCAGGGGGCCCAGAGACCCAGTACTTC. It codes for CASSFGAGGPETQYF.

The gene calls are TRBV9 and TRBJ2-1; 7 positions match TRBD2. The CDR3 is 13 amino acids. The ends lost 4 bases at V and 11 bases at J; junction bases unmatched: 9. Germline values: CDR1 SGDLS, CDR2 YYNGEE. The CDR3 loop is CASSPTTSDKQFF. Here the CDR3 DNA reads TGTGCCAGCAGCCCTACTACTAGCGATAAGCAGTTCTTC.